This T cell receptor beta chain was captured by sequencing in a study of T-cell reconstitution after alpha-beta-depleted transplantation in children. Preparation of the TCRbeta library involved a method that used unique molecular identifiers. MiXCR was run by TCRdb on the PCR reads, yielding one entry per CDR3 protein. The table records about 300,000 distinct CDR3 sequences, almost 8% of them present only once. Findings and limits, study-wide: Reported findings indicate that, about two months after transplant, alpha-beta T cells came from several hundred expanded clones, which were derived from non-depleted graft cells. Several patients had high TCRbeta diversity at day 60; it came from surviving recipient T cells and thymic progenitors. By one year post-transplant, T-cell counts and diversity largely arose from T cells that were newly produced.

This clonotype came up a few times. What it binds is not known. The sequences come from peripheral blood, collected 360 days after TCRalphabeta/CD19-depleted stem cell transplant. The receptor was isolated from a female patient aged 2-9 years who had a stem cell transplant for Fanconi anemia, so the T cells may come from the graft donor.

The CDR3: CASSGQRPSGNTIYF. CDR3 sequence (DNA): TGTGCCAGCAGCGGACAGAGGCCCTCTGGAAACACCATATATTTT. The V and J genes are TRBV2 and TRBJ1-3, with a tentative D call TRBD1 (6 bases). Trimming cost V 6 bases and J 0 bases, with 12 bases left between them. The CDR3 contains 15 residues. Germline V lookup: CDR1 SNHLY, CDR2 FYNNEI.